Shown below are 21 T cell receptor beta chains from a single sample sequenced in a study of CXCR3-negative and CXCR3-positive naive CD8 T cells. It was by 5' RACE with UMI labels that the TRB cDNA libraries were prepared. TCRdb reanalyzed the 5' RACE reads and collapses them to one entry per CDR3 protein, without DNA. This specimen shows 100,000 to 150,000 distinct CDR3 sequences; the ten leading clones hold nearly 0.5%. Sequencing was carried out using naive CXCR3- CD8+ T cells from blood. Stated subset: CD45RO-CCR7+CD27+CD95- naive CD8+ T cells lacking CXCR3 (TNR3-). Every receptor here comes from a human donor in good health. Some clones in this sample may be carry-over from other donors' samples.

The J gene is TRBJ2-5, the V gene TRBV6-5; the D gene TCRdb calls, TRBD1, cannot be checked with no DNA. The germline CDR1 and CDR2 sequences are MNHEY and SVGAGI. This CDR3 comprises 14 residues. CDR3 sequence: CASSLQGVQETQYF.

J is TRBJ2-1 and V is TRBV11-2; the TCRdb call, TRBD2, lacks DNA for checking. The CDR3 is 15 amino acids. CDR1 is SGHAT and CDR2 is FQNNGV in the germline V gene. This CDR3 reads CASSLGTSGINEQFF.

The gene calls are TRBV5-5 and TRBJ2-2. Germline values: CDR1 SGHKS, CDR2 YYEKEE (reference sequence). This CDR3 has 12 residues. The CDR3 is CASSLAGGEPFF.

The chain is built from TRBV7-6 and TRBJ2-1; the D call from TCRdb, TRBD2, cannot be confirmed without DNA. The CDR3 totals 17 residues. CDR1 and CDR2 (germline): SGHVS, FNYEAQ. CDR3 loop: CASSLAQWGGSYNEQFF.

The chain joins TRBV7-9 to TRBJ1-2; TCRdb gives TRBD1 as the D gene, but with no DNA this cannot be confirmed. The germline V gene encodes CDR1 SEHNR and CDR2 FQNEAQ (reference sequence). This CDR3 region has 16 residues. The CDR3 loop reads CASSSPGQGANYGYTF.

The chain combines TRBV7-7 with TRBJ2-1. The CDR3 consists of 15 residues. CDR1 and CDR2 (germline): SSHAT, FNYEAQ (reference sequence). CDR3 loop: CASSPRRVSYNEQFF. The full variable domain, in which reference TRBV7-7 and TRBJ2-1 provide the parts outside the CDR3, is GAGVSQSPRYKVTKRGQDVTLRCDPISSHATLYWYQQALGQGPEFLTYFNYEAQPDKSGLPSDRFSAERPEGSISTLTIQRTEQRDSAMYRCASSPRRVSYNEQFFGPGTRLTVL.

The rearrangement joins TRBV4-1 to TRBJ2-2; the TRBD2 assignment by TCRdb is unverifiable without DNA. The CDR3 totals 15 residues. CDR1 is MGHRA, CDR2 YSYEKL, per germline. The CDR3 sequence: CASSRTGLVGGELFF.

The chain joins TRBV7-6 to TRBJ1-6. The germline CDR1 and CDR2 sequences are SGHVS and FNYEAQ. This CDR3 contains 13 residues. The chain's CDR3 is CASSLDENSPLHF.

The chain couples TRBV4-1 to TRBJ2-7; with no DNA, the TCRdb D assignment of TRBD1 cannot be verified. The V gene's germline CDR1 is MGHRA and CDR2 YSYEKL. The CDR3 length is 13 residues. This CDR3 reads CASSMTGISEQYF.

V gene TRBV7-3 combines with J gene TRBJ2-2; TCRdb proposes TRBD2, but this gene call is untestable without DNA. This CDR3 has 15 residues. Germline V gene sequence: CDR1 SGHTA, CDR2 FQGTGA. CDR3 sequence reads: CASSSLALGNGELFF.

J is TRBJ2-5 and V is TRBV4-1. The germline V gene has CDR1 MGHRA and CDR2 YSYEKL. This CDR3 contains 15 residues. The CDR3 sequence is CASSQMTPTRETQYF.

The chain uses TRBV29-1 and TRBJ2-2; absent DNA, TCRdb's TRBD1 call cannot be checked. CDR3 length equals 13 residues. The germline CDR1 and CDR2 sequences are SQVTM and ANQGSEA. Here the CDR3 reads CSARGANTGELFF.

The chain links TRBV14 to TRBJ2-7; with no DNA, the TCRdb D assignment of TRBD2 cannot be verified. The germline V gene has CDR1 SGHDN and CDR2 FVKESK. CDR3 length: 15 residues. The CDR3 loop is CASSHIGGASYEQYF.

The genes are TRBV7-3 and TRBJ1-2; the D gene TCRdb calls, TRBD1, cannot be checked with no DNA. The CDR3 totals 14 residues. Germline V gives CDR1 SGHTA, CDR2 FQGTGA. The CDR3: CASSPEGHNYGYTF.

This rearrangement joins TRBV25-1 to TRBJ1-2; TCRdb outputs TRBD1, but without DNA this stays unchecked. There are 12 residues in the CDR3. CDR1 MGHDK and CDR2 SYGVNS come from the germline V gene. This CDR3 is CASSPGIYGYTF.

The chain carries TRBV20-1 and TRBJ2-1. The CDR3 is 13 amino acids. Germline V gene sequence: CDR1 DFQATT, CDR2 SNEGSKA (reference sequence). The CDR3 sequence is CSARAANYNEQFF.

The CDR3 region is CAIEAMAGSYNEQFF. This chain connects TRBV10-3 to TRBJ2-1; TCRdb designates TRBD2, a call that cannot be tested without DNA. CDR1 ENHRY and CDR2 SYGVKD come from the germline V gene. The CDR3 totals 15 residues.

V and J are TRBV27 and TRBJ2-3. The V gene's germline CDR1 is MNHEY and CDR2 SMNVEV (reference sequence). This CDR3 has 13 amino acids. Here the CDR3 reads CASSPHPTDTQYF.

The chain carries TRBV9 and TRBJ1-2; TCRdb lists TRBD1, though no DNA is available to test this call. Germline V gene sequence: CDR1 SGDLS, CDR2 YYNGEE. CDR3 length: 14 residues. The CDR3 is CASSAWTGGSGYTF. Full variable domain (rest looked up from reference TRBV9 and TRBJ1-2): DSGVTQTPKHLITATGQRVTLRCSPRSGDLSVYWYQQSLDQGLQFLIQYYNGEERAKGNILERFSAQQFPDLHSELNLSSLELGDSALYFCASSAWTGGSGYTFGSGTRLTVV.

CDR3 loop: CASSFGQPQPNQPQHF. The chain employs TRBV7-2 and TRBJ1-5; TCRdb lists TRBD1, though no DNA is available to test this call. Per germline, CDR1 SGHTA and CDR2 FQGNSA. The CDR3 has 16 residues.

V usage is TRBV29-1 and J usage is TRBJ1-1; TCRdb indicates TRBD1, and absent DNA this call remains unverified. The CDR3 extends over 11 amino acids. The V gene's germline CDR1 is SQVTM and CDR2 ANQGSEA. The CDR3 sequence is CSVPGGTEAFF.